Listed below are T cell receptor beta chains from one sample, sequenced in a study of T-cell reconstitution after alpha-beta-depleted transplantation in children. One entry per CDR3 protein, called by TCRdb with MiXCR from the PCR reads. The sample includes hundreds of thousands of distinct CDR3 sequences, 6.5% to 9% of them seen just once. Specimen: peripheral blood, collected 360 days after TCRalphabeta/CD19-depleted stem cell transplant. Receptors were obtained from a female patient aged 2 to 10 who had a stem cell transplant for Fanconi anemia, so the T cells may come from the graft donor. CDR3s include the opening cysteine and the closing phenylalanine or tryptophan. Each record gives: clone size, D gene, J gene, V gene, CDR3 DNA, CDR3 protein. D genes are given only for firm matches. A row's size may be missing; if present it is once, few, many or a size class.

abundance: -; d_gene: -; j_gene: TRBJ2-5; v_gene: TRBV5-1; CDR3nt: TGCGCCAGCAGCAAGGGACGCTCGGAGACCCAGTACTTC; CDR3aa: CASSKGRSETQYF
abundance: many; d_gene: TRBD2; j_gene: TRBJ2-3; v_gene: TRBV5-1; CDR3nt: TGCGCCAGCAGCTTCCCTAGCGGGAGCACAGATACGCAGTATTTT; CDR3aa: CASSFPSGSTDTQYF
abundance: few; d_gene: -; j_gene: TRBJ2-1; v_gene: TRBV6-1; CDR3nt: TGTGCCAGCCTTATCTACAATGAGCAGTTCTTC; CDR3aa: CASLIYNEQFF
abundance: few; d_gene: -; j_gene: TRBJ2-2; v_gene: TRBV20-1; CDR3nt: TGCAGTGCTACCCGGACGGGGAACACCGGGGAGCTGTTTTTT; CDR3aa: CSATRTGNTGELFF
abundance: many; d_gene: TRBD2; j_gene: TRBJ2-7; v_gene: TRBV20-1; CDR3nt: TGCAGTGCTAGAGTTCCAACCGGGACTAGCGACACCTACGAGCAGTACTTC; CDR3aa: CSARVPTGTSDTYEQYF
abundance: -; d_gene: TRBD1; j_gene: TRBJ1-1; v_gene: TRBV20-1; CDR3nt: TGCAGTGCTAGAGAGGGGACAGGGCGGGACACTGAAGCTTTCTTT; CDR3aa: CSAREGTGRDTEAFF
abundance: many; d_gene: -; j_gene: TRBJ1-1; v_gene: TRBV12-3/TRBV12-4; CDR3nt: TGTGCCAGCAGTTTAGGATTAGAGGCGGGAGCTTTCTTT; CDR3aa: CASSLGLEAGAFF
abundance: many; d_gene: TRBD1; j_gene: TRBJ2-7; v_gene: TRBV11-2; CDR3nt: TGTGCCAGCAGCTCAAGACCGGGACAGGGCTACGAGCAGTACTTC; CDR3aa: CASSSRPGQGYEQYF
abundance: many; d_gene: -; j_gene: TRBJ1-2; v_gene: TRBV5-6; CDR3nt: TGTGCCAGCAGCTTGGAACAGACCTATGGCTACACCTTC; CDR3aa: CASSLEQTYGYTF
abundance: many; d_gene: -; j_gene: TRBJ2-5; v_gene: TRBV29-1; CDR3nt: TGCAGCGTTGATTTGTGGTGGGCGTTGGAGACCCAGTACTTC; CDR3aa: CSVDLWWALETQYF
abundance: large; d_gene: TRBD2; j_gene: TRBJ2-1; v_gene: TRBV10-3; CDR3nt: TGTGCCATCAGTGAGTCAGTTGCGGGAGGATCCTACAATGAGCAGTTCTTC; CDR3aa: CAISESVAGGSYNEQFF
abundance: few; d_gene: TRBD2; j_gene: TRBJ2-1; v_gene: TRBV5-4; CDR3nt: TGTGCCAGCACCATTAGCGGGAGACTTAATGAGCAGTTCTTC; CDR3aa: CASTISGRLNEQFF
abundance: many; d_gene: -; j_gene: TRBJ1-5; v_gene: TRBV12-3/TRBV12-4; CDR3nt: TGTGCCAGCAGCGCCTTCGGTATCGGTGGCAATCAGCCCCAGCATTTT; CDR3aa: CASSAFGIGGNQPQHF
abundance: -; d_gene: -; j_gene: TRBJ1-2; v_gene: TRBV28; CDR3nt: TGTGCCAGCAGTTCGGACAGCTATTGCTACACCTTC; CDR3aa: CASSSDSYCYTF
abundance: many; d_gene: -; j_gene: TRBJ2-5; v_gene: TRBV12-3/TRBV12-4; CDR3nt: TGTGCCAGCAGTTTCGCAGGGGCGGGGGAGACCCAGTACTTC; CDR3aa: CASSFAGAGETQYF
abundance: many; d_gene: -; j_gene: TRBJ2-7; v_gene: TRBV28; CDR3nt: TGTGCCAGCAGTTTACTGCCCCAGGGAGGCCACGAGCAGTACTTC; CDR3aa: CASSLLPQGGHEQYF
abundance: -; d_gene: TRBD1; j_gene: TRBJ2-6; v_gene: TRBV18; CDR3nt: TGTGCCAGCTCACCACTGGGACAGGGTGTGTCCTCTGGGGCCAACGTCCTGACTTTC; CDR3aa: CASSPLGQGVSSGANVLTF
abundance: many; d_gene: TRBD2; j_gene: TRBJ2-1; v_gene: TRBV28; CDR3nt: TGTGCCAGCAAGCTTGTGCTAGCGGCGAATGAGCAGTTCTTC; CDR3aa: CASKLVLAANEQFF
abundance: few; d_gene: -; j_gene: TRBJ2-5; v_gene: TRBV11-2; CDR3nt: TGTGCCAGCAGCTCGTCTTTCCTAGTGTTCCAAGAGACCCAGTACTTC; CDR3aa: CASSSSFLVFQETQYF
abundance: many; d_gene: -; j_gene: TRBJ2-1; v_gene: TRBV4-1; CDR3nt: TGCGCCAGCAGCCCGGGGGGCCTACCATACAATGAGCAGTTCTTC; CDR3aa: CASSPGGLPYNEQFF
abundance: many; d_gene: -; j_gene: TRBJ2-3; v_gene: TRBV7-2; CDR3nt: TGTGCCAGCAGCTTAGTTGGTGGAAATACGCAGTATTTT; CDR3aa: CASSLVGGNTQYF
abundance: many; d_gene: -; j_gene: TRBJ2-1; v_gene: TRBV20-1; CDR3nt: TGCAGTGCTAGACGGGCGCTGAACTGGAGAAATGAGCAGTTCTTC; CDR3aa: CSARRALNWRNEQFF
abundance: -; d_gene: -; j_gene: TRBJ1-5; v_gene: TRBV20-1; CDR3nt: TGCAGTGCTAGGGCGGGGGCCCACTTGGTACATCAGCCCCAGCATTTT; CDR3aa: CSARAGAHLVHQPQHF
abundance: many; d_gene: -; j_gene: TRBJ2-5; v_gene: TRBV28; CDR3nt: TGTGCCAGCAGTTTAACCGGGATGAGAGAGGGAGAGACCCAGTACTTC; CDR3aa: CASSLTGMREGETQYF
abundance: few; d_gene: TRBD2; j_gene: TRBJ2-1; v_gene: TRBV20-1; CDR3nt: TGCAGTGCTCCTGCCCTAGCGGGAGGGTACAATGAGCAGTTCTTC; CDR3aa: CSAPALAGGYNEQFF
abundance: many; d_gene: TRBD1; j_gene: TRBJ2-6; v_gene: TRBV7-3; CDR3nt: TGTGCCAGCAGCTTACAGGGGGCTGGGGCCAACGTCCTGACTTTC; CDR3aa: CASSLQGAGANVLTF
abundance: -; d_gene: -; j_gene: TRBJ1-3; v_gene: TRBV6-1; CDR3nt: TGTGCCAGCAGAGGTGGAAACACCATATATTTT; CDR3aa: CASRGGNTIYF
abundance: many; d_gene: TRBD2; j_gene: TRBJ2-3; v_gene: TRBV13; CDR3nt: TGTGCCAGCAGCTCCACTAGCGGATACGGAGATACGCAGTATTTT; CDR3aa: CASSSTSGYGDTQYF
abundance: few; d_gene: TRBD2; j_gene: TRBJ2-5; v_gene: TRBV12-3/TRBV12-4; CDR3nt: TGTGCCAGCAGTTTGAGGGCGGGGGGGCCAGTCGGAGAGACCCAGTACTTC; CDR3aa: CASSLRAGGPVGETQYF
abundance: -; d_gene: -; j_gene: TRBJ2-7; v_gene: TRBV6-5; CDR3nt: TGTGCCAGCAGTTCTTTCTTACACAGATACGAGCAGTACTTC; CDR3aa: CASSSFLHRYEQYF
abundance: -; d_gene: -; j_gene: TRBJ2-5; v_gene: TRBV7-9; CDR3nt: TGTGCCAGCAGCTTAGCCCGAGGTGCAGGGGGGGAAGAGACCCAGTACTTC; CDR3aa: CASSLARGAGGEETQYF
abundance: many; d_gene: -; j_gene: TRBJ2-7; v_gene: TRBV18; CDR3nt: TGTGCCAGCTCCCCTAGGGAGATAAGCTACGAGCAGTACTTC; CDR3aa: CASSPREISYEQYF
abundance: many; d_gene: -; j_gene: TRBJ2-1; v_gene: TRBV25-1; CDR3nt: TGTGCCAGCAGCCCAAGCCTAGCCAATGAGCAGTTCTTC; CDR3aa: CASSPSLANEQFF
abundance: -; d_gene: -; j_gene: TRBJ1-4; v_gene: TRBV28; CDR3nt: TGTGCCAGCAGTTTACCACAGGGCGTAGGTGAAAAACTGTTTTTT; CDR3aa: CASSLPQGVGEKLFF
abundance: -; d_gene: -; j_gene: TRBJ1-2; v_gene: TRBV28; CDR3nt: TGTGCCAGCAGTTTCCGAGGCCAGGGCTTCTATGGCTACACCTTC; CDR3aa: CASSFRGQGFYGYTF
abundance: few; d_gene: TRBD2; j_gene: TRBJ2-3; v_gene: TRBV4-3; CDR3nt: TGCGCCAGCAGCCAAGACCCAGCGGGGGGGAGGGATACGCAGTATTTT; CDR3aa: CASSQDPAGGRDTQYF
abundance: many; d_gene: TRBD2; j_gene: TRBJ2-3; v_gene: TRBV12-3/TRBV12-4; CDR3nt: TGTGCCAGCAGTCGACTAGCCACAGATACGCAGTATTTT; CDR3aa: CASSRLATDTQYF
abundance: few; d_gene: TRBD1; j_gene: TRBJ1-1; v_gene: TRBV18; CDR3nt: TGTGCCAGCTCACCGCGAACTGCAGGGGGGGTCACTGAAGCTTTCTTT; CDR3aa: CASSPRTAGGVTEAFF
abundance: -; d_gene: TRBD1; j_gene: TRBJ1-5; v_gene: TRBV11-3; CDR3nt: TGTGCCAGCAGCCTCTACAAAAGACAGGGATGTCAGCCCCAGCATTTT; CDR3aa: CASSLYKRQGCQPQHF
abundance: -; d_gene: TRBD2; j_gene: TRBJ2-1; v_gene: TRBV11-1; CDR3nt: TGTGCCAGCAGCCAACCGGGACTAGCGGGAAAATCCGCCGGTGAGCAGTTCTTC; CDR3aa: CASSQPGLAGKSAGEQFF
abundance: many; d_gene: -; j_gene: TRBJ2-3; v_gene: TRBV7-9; CDR3nt: TGTGCCAGCAGCTTAGGGTCCCTAGAGAGGGCTTATTTT; CDR3aa: CASSLGSLERAYF